These 8 T cell receptor beta chains share one sample of origin, sequenced in a study of long-term antiretroviral therapy in people with HIV. With survey level as its setting, the immunoSEQ assay was v3.0. This table comes from immunoSEQ multiplex PCR, and its TCRdb copy is limited to in-frame clones, with some not included. The table lists roughly 42,000 clones, 86% of them singletons. This sample comprised unsorted PBMCs, obtained 1.2 years after starting antiretroviral therapy. The origin of the receptors is a woman aged 45 to 65 with HIV.

The sample holds one count of this clone. The chain uses TRBV5-4 and TRBJ1-1; TRBD1 might be the D (5 bases). Per germline, CDR1 SGHNT and CDR2 YYREEE (reference sequence). The ends were cut back, 6 bases at V and 5 bases at J, with 20 bases in the middle. The CDR3 is 15 residues long. The chain's CDR3 is CASTPAGVEGTEAFF. The CDR3 nucleotides are TGTGCCAGCACTCCCGCGGGGGTAGAGGGTACTGAAGCTTTCTTT.

The DNA of the CDR3 is TGTGCCAGCTGGCTGCCAGGGGGGACTGAAGCTTTCTTT. Amino acid sequence: CASWLPGGTEAFF. The J gene is TRBJ1-1, the V gene TRBV6-5; 7 bases line up with TRBD1. V dropped 8 bases and J dropped 5; count of bases not matched to a gene: 8. The CDR3 totals 13 residues. Per the germline V gene, CDR1 is MNHEY and CDR2 is SVGAGI.

V gene TRBV30 combines with J gene TRBJ1-2; the D gene is possibly TRBD1 (5 bases). Trimming removed 0 bases from V and 5 bases from J, with 10 bases in between. This CDR3 region has 13 residues. Germline CDR1 GTSNPN, CDR2 SVGIG (reference sequence). The CDR3 bases are TGTGCCTGGAGTGTACGGGCAGGGTATGGCTACACCTTC. It specifies CAWSVRAGYGYTF.

The chain joins TRBV12-5 to TRBJ1-2; D possibly corresponds to TRBD1 (5 bases). The CDR3 covers 13 residues. V dropped 3 bases and J dropped 6 bases, with 11 bases sitting between them. Germline CDR1 reads LGHNT; CDR2 reads FRNRAP. CDR3 sequence reads: CASGFMGGDGYTF. The CDR3 nucleotides are TGTGCTAGTGGTTTTATGGGAGGGGATGGCTACACCTTC.

This rearrangement joins TRBV5-6 to TRBJ2-5; TRBD2 might be the D (6 bases). V dropped 1 base and J dropped 5 bases, with 24 bases sitting between them. From germline, CDR1 is SGHDT and CDR2 YYEEEE. The CDR3 has 18 residues. CDR3 bases: TGTGCCAGCAGCTTGCAGTCCCCCGGGAGAATAAACCGGGAGACCCAGTACTTC. This gives the protein CASSLQSPGRINRETQYF.

The chain recombines TRBV21-1 with TRBJ1-3; the table's D call TRBD1 went unverified against the DNA. TRBV21-1 is an annotated pseudogene. CDR3 length: 16 amino acids. In nucleotides, the CDR3 is TGTGCCAGCAGCAAAGGGGACAGCGGATCTGGAAACACCATATATTTT. This gives the protein CASSKGDSGSGNTIYF.

Here the CDR3 reads CASSGQGAGGYTF. The CDR3 bases are TGTGCCAGCAGCGGACAGGGGGCCGGTGGCTACACCTTC. The V call is TRBV9, the J call TRBJ1-2, with 10 bases lining up with TRBD1. This CDR3 is built from 13 residues. Germline CDR1 and CDR2: SGDLS and YYNGEE. V lost 3 bases and J lost 7; bases outside the gene matches: 3.

This sequence joins TRBV5-1 and TRBJ2-1; D is perhaps TRBD2 (5 bases). This CDR3 has 16 amino acids. The germline CDR1 and CDR2 sequences are SGHRS and YFSETQ. Between the trimmed V and J ends, which lost 0 bases and 0 bases, there was a span of 10 bases. The CDR3 DNA follows: TGCGCCAGCAGCTTGGCCGGGATGAGCTCCTACAATGAGCAGTTCTTC. Residues: CASSLAGMSSYNEQFF. The full variable domain, in which reference TRBV5-1 and TRBJ2-1 provide the parts outside the CDR3, is KAGVTQTPRYLIKTRGQQVTLSCSPISGHRSVSWYQQTPGQGLQFLFEYFSETQRNKGNFPGRFSGRQFSNSRSEMNVSTLELGDSALYLCASSLAGMSSYNEQFFGPGTRLTVL.